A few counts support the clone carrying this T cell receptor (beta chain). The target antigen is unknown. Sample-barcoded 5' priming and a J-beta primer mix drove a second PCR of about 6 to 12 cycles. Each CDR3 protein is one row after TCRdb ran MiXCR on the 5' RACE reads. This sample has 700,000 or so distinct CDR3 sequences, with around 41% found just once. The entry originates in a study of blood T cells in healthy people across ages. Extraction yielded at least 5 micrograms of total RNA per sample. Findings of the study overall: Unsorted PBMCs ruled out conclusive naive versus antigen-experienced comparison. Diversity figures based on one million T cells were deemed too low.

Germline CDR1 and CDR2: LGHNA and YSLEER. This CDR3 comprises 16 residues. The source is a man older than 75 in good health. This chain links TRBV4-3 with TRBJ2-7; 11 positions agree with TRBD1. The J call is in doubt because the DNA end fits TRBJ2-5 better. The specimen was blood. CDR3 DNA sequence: TGCGCCAGCAGCCAAGATCGAGGACAGGGGGCCTCGACCCAGTACTTC. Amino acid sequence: CASSQDRGQGASTQYF.